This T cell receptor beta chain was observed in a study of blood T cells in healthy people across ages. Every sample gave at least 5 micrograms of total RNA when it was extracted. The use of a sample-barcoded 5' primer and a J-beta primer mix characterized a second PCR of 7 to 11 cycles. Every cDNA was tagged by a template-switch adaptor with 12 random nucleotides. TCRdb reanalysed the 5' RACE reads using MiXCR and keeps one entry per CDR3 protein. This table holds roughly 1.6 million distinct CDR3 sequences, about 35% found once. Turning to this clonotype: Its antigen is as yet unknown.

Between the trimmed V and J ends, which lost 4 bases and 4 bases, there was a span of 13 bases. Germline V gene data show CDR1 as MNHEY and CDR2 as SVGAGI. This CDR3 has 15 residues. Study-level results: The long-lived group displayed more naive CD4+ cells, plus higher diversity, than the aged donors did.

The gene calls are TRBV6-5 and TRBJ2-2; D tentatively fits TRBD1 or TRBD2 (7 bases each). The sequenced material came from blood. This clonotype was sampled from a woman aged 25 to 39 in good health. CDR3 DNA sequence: TGTGCCAGCAGTTGGGAGGGGGCCGGCACCGGGGAGCTGTTTTTT. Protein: CASSWEGAGTGELFF.